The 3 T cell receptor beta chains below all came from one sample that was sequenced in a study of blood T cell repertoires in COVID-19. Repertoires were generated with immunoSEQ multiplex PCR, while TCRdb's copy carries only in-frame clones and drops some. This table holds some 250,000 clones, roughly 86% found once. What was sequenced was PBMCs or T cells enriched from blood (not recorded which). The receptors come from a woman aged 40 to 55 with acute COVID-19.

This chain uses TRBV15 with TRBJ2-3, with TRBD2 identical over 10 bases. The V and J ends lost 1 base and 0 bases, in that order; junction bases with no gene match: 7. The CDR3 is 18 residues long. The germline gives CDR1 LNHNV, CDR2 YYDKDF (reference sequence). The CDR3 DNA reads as TGTGCCACCAGCAGAGGGACTAGCGGTTTTCCTAGCACAGATACGCAGTATTTT. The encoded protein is CATSRGTSGFPSTDTQYF.

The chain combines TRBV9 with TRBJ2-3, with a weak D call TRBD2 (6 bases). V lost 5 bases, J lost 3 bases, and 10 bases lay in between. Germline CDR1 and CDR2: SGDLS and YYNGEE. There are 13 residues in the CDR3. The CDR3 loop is CASSRGTTDTQYF. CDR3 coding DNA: TGTGCCAGCAGTCGCGGGACGACAGATACGCAGTATTTT.

The CDR3 DNA is TGTGCCAGCAGCCAAGGGCCCCCCGGGACTAGCGTAACCGGGGAGCTGTTTTTT. This encodes CASSQGPPGTSVTGELFF. This chain joins TRBV3-1 (or the pseudogene TRBV3-2) and TRBJ2-2; 10 bases agree with TRBD2. V lost 1 base to trimming and J lost 5 bases; unmatched junction nucleotides: 10. CDR1 LGHDT and CDR2 YNNKEL come from the germline V gene (reference sequence). This CDR3 is built from 18 residues.